These 10 T cell receptor beta chains share one sample of origin, sequenced in a study of blood T cell repertoires in COVID-19. The repertoire was sequenced with immunoSEQ multiplex PCR; TCRdb's copy has only in-frame clones and lacks some. In the table there are around 210,000 clones, 84% of which are singletons. The sample consisted of peripheral blood. The receptors originated from a human donor in a cohort sampled during active COVID-19.

The V call is TRBV30, the J call TRBJ1-5; D is possibly TRBD1 (5 bases). CDR3 length: 16 amino acids. Germline V gene sequence: CDR1 GTSNPN, CDR2 SVGIG (reference sequence). Trimming left V 0 bases short and J 7 bases short, with 19 bases between. CDR3: CAWSVGLGQGGQPQHF. In DNA, the CDR3 is TGTGCCTGGAGTGTAGGGCTGGGGCAGGGCGGCCAGCCCCAGCATTTT.

The chain employs TRBV9 and TRBJ2-3; TRBD2 aligns across 9 bases. The length of the CDR3 is 16 residues. CDR1 is SGDLS, CDR2 YYNGEE, per germline. V shed 4 bases and J 2 bases; nucleotides not matched to a gene: 8. For the CDR3, the DNA is TGTGCCAGCAGCCTCCTAGCGGGAACCCCCACAGATACGCAGTATTTT. This translates into CASSLLAGTPTDTQYF.

This rearrangement joins TRBV5-1 to TRBJ2-3, with D perhaps matching TRBD1 (5 bases). This CDR3 spans 14 amino acids. V lost 6 bases and J 2 bases, leaving 13 bases between the germline ends. Germline V gene data show CDR1 as SGHRS and CDR2 as YFSETQ. The CDR3, as DNA: TGCGCCAGCACCGTAGGGGCCTTCACAGATACGCAGTATTTT. Translating it yields CASTVGAFTDTQYF.

This sequence joins TRBV7-8 and TRBJ2-5, with 8 bases lining up with TRBD1. CDR1 and CDR2 (germline): SGHVS, FQNEAQ. CDR3 size: 16 residues. V lost 5 bases and J lost 0; bases outside the gene matches: 8. The CDR3 reads CASSPRTGTYQETQYF. In DNA, the CDR3 is TGTGCCAGCAGCCCAAGGACAGGGACCTACCAAGAGACCCAGTACTTC.

J is TRBJ2-7 and V is TRBV5-1, with D possibly TRBD2 on 6 matching bases. The V end lost 5 bases, the J end lost 3 bases, and 18 bases lay between the germline ends. The CDR3 is 15 amino acids. The germline CDR1 and CDR2 sequences are SGHRS and YFSETQ. This CDR3 reads CASRVAGRSDYEQYF. The CDR3 DNA reads TGCGCCAGCAGAGTCGCGGGGAGGAGCGACTACGAGCAGTACTTC.

In its sample, this clone was seen a few times. This chain uses TRBV28 with TRBJ1-5; tentatively, D is TRBD1 (6 bases). Germline values: CDR1 MDHEN, CDR2 SYDVKM. This CDR3 contains 15 residues. The V and J ends lost 5 bases and 6 bases respectively, with 17 bases between them. CDR3 in DNA: TGTGCCAGCAGTCCTAGGGGGAACGGACGTCAGCCCCAGCATTTT. Amino acid sequence: CASSPRGNGRQPQHF.

This chain links TRBV7-9 with TRBJ2-4, with D perhaps matching TRBD2 (6 bases). Germline CDR1 reads SEHNR; CDR2 reads FQNEAQ (reference sequence). The V end lost 8 bases, the J end lost 3 bases, and 17 bases lay between the germline ends. The CDR3 covers 15 residues. The CDR3 is CASGSRDLGKNIQYF. The CDR3 nucleotides are TGTGCCAGCGGCTCCCGGGACTTGGGCAAAAACATTCAGTACTTC. Filled out from reference TRBV7-9 and TRBJ2-4, the complete variable domain reads DTGVSQNPRHKITKRGQNVTFRCDPISEHNRLYWYRQTLGQGPEFLTYFQNEAQLEKSRLLSDRFSAERPKGSFSTLEIQRTEQGDSAMYLCASGSRDLGKNIQYFGAGTRLSVL.

The CDR3 sequence: CASSASGRAHEQYF. CDR3 nucleotide sequence: TGTGCCAGCAGCGCTAGCGGGAGGGCTCACGAGCAGTACTTC. The rearrangement links TRBV14 to TRBJ2-7, with 12 bases aligning to TRBD2. J was trimmed by 5 bases and V by 5 bases; bases with no gene match: 4. Germline assignment: CDR1 SGHDN and CDR2 FVKESK. The CDR3 sequence is 14 residues long.

This clone has a handful of counts. Here the CDR3 DNA reads TGTGCCAGCAGTGAGTTCGGGGGTCGGAATTCACCCCTCCACTTT. Translated: CASSEFGGRNSPLHF. The rearrangement joins TRBV2 to TRBJ1-6, with a tentative D call TRBD1 (5 bases). The CDR3 covers 15 residues. V lost 3 bases and J lost 7, with 13 bases in between. CDR1 and CDR2 from the germline V gene are SNHLY and FYNNEI.

V usage is TRBV4-1 and J usage is TRBJ1-3; 7 positions match TRBD1. Germline CDR1 MGHRA, CDR2 YSYEKL. J gave up 0 bases and V 1 base, and 12 bases lay outside the gene matches. The CDR3 consists of 19 residues. The CDR3 loop reads CASSQGTPRGRPSGNTIYF. CDR3 DNA: TGCGCCAGCAGCCAAGGAACGCCAAGGGGGCGACCCTCTGGAAACACCATATATTTT.